What follows are 27 T cell receptor beta chains derived from one specimen sequenced in a study of T cell changes during pregnancy in multiple sclerosis. The protocol was immunoSEQ multiplex PCR, while the TCRdb copy is restricted to in-frame clones and leaves out a portion. Among 53,000 or so clones listed, approximately 94% were seen once. The sequencing used CD4+ T cells from peripheral blood mononuclear cells, collected in the second trimester of pregnancy. The receptors stem from a female donor with multiple sclerosis, enrolled in a pregnancy study.

V usage is TRBV2 and J usage is TRBJ2-7, with 7 positions matching TRBD1. Trimming removed 10 bases from V and 0 bases from J; junction bases left unmatched: 6. The CDR3 spans 13 residues. The germline gives CDR1 SNHLY, CDR2 FYNNEI. CDR3 DNA sequence: TGTGCCACCGTTCGGGACAGCTCCTACGAGCAGTACTTC. Encoded protein: CATVRDSSYEQYF.

The chain couples TRBV7-2 to TRBJ2-5, with TRBD1 identical over 12 bases. The CDR3 totals 17 residues. J lost 2 bases, V lost 4 bases, and 8 bases had no gene match. Looked up from germline, CDR1 is SGHTA and CDR2 is FQGNSA. Written as DNA, the CDR3 is TGTGCCAGCAGCTGGGGACAGGGGGCGTATGTACAAGAGACCCAGTACTTC. Translation gives CASSWGQGAYVQETQYF. The whole variable domain, remainder taken from reference TRBV7-2 and TRBJ2-5, is GAGVSQSPSNKVTEKGKDVELRCDPISGHTALYWYRQSLGQGLEFLIYFQGNSAPDKSGLPSDRFSAERTGGSVSTLTIQRTQQEDSAVYLCASSWGQGAYVQETQYFGPGTRLLVL.

The sample holds one count of this clone. This rearrangement joins TRBV2 to TRBJ2-5; a weak D match, TRBD1 (5 bases). The germline gives CDR1 SNHLY, CDR2 FYNNEI. The CDR3 loop spans 13 amino acids. Between the trimmed V and J ends, which lost 5 bases and 5 bases, there was a span of 12 bases. The CDR3 spells CASSRGLGETQYF. CDR3 sequence (DNA): TGTGCCAGCAGTAGGGGCCTCGGGGAGACCCAGTACTTC.

The J gene is TRBJ2-7, the V gene TRBV5-4, with TRBD2 matching 7 bases. Germline V CDR1 and CDR2: SGHNT, YYREEE (reference sequence). After removal of 4 bases from V and 0 bases from J, the junction contained 7 bases not matched to a gene. The CDR3 extends over 15 amino acids. The CDR3: CASSPRTSPSYEQYF. Written as DNA, the CDR3 is TGTGCCAGCAGCCCCAGGACTAGTCCCTCCTACGAGCAGTACTTC.

The chain is built from TRBV27 and TRBJ1-5, with D uncertain. The germline gives CDR1 MNHEY, CDR2 SMNVEV (reference sequence). The CDR3 totals 17 residues. Trimming pared 6 bases from V and 0 bases from J, leaving 18 bases between. In DNA form, the CDR3 reads TGTGCCAGCAGACCCCTAGCCCTGAAGCATAGCAATCAGCCCCAGCATTTT. This gives the protein CASRPLALKHSNQPQHF.

J is TRBJ1-2 and V is TRBV19, with 10 bases identical to TRBD1. V shed 6 bases and J 14 bases; nucleotides not matched to a gene: 9. This CDR3 comprises 12 residues. The germline V gene has CDR1 LNHDA and CDR2 SQIVND (reference sequence). CDR3 bases: TGTGCCAGTAGCCCTCGGGACAGGGGACAGACCTTC. Amino acids: CASSPRDRGQTF.

The chain recombines TRBV11-2 with TRBJ1-2; no definite D call. Per germline, CDR1 SGHAT and CDR2 FQNNGV. This CDR3 has 14 amino acids. Trimming removed 1 base from V and 2 bases from J, with 8 bases in between. CDR3 residues: CASSLAPANYGYTF. The CDR3 nucleotides are TGTGCCAGCAGCTTAGCCCCAGCGAACTATGGCTACACCTTC.

The chain couples TRBV19 to TRBJ1-1; D unresolved. The length of the CDR3 is 13 residues. Germline-derived CDR1 and CDR2 are LNHDA and SQIVND (reference sequence). With 6 bases removed from V and 1 base from J, the gap between germline ends came to 9 bases. CDR3 nucleotide sequence: TGTGCCAGTAGCAGGAACAGGAACACTGAAGCTTTCTTT. Amino acid sequence: CASSRNRNTEAFF.

J is TRBJ1-1 and V is TRBV20-1; a possible D gene is TRBD1 (5 bases). The CDR3 covers 11 residues. V gave up 5 bases and J gave up 8 bases, with 12 bases separating them. Germline values: CDR1 DFQATT, CDR2 SNEGSKA (reference sequence). For the CDR3, the DNA is TGCAGTGCTGGGGATGGGGGGGAAGCTTTCTTT. As protein: CSAGDGGEAFF.

The chain has TRBV7-3 and TRBJ2-2, with 8 bases identical to TRBD1. Losses at the gene ends were 5 bases for V and 2 bases for J; bases not matched to a gene: 4. The CDR3 is made up of 15 amino acids. Per the germline V gene, CDR1 is SGHTA and CDR2 is FQGTGA. CDR3 protein: CASSPDRVNTGELFF. CDR3 nucleotide sequence: TGTGCCAGCAGCCCGGACAGGGTAAACACCGGGGAGCTGTTTTTT.

The chain employs TRBV5-4 and TRBJ1-1; D not certain. This CDR3 spans 14 amino acids. V was clipped by 4 bases and J by 1 base, with 11 bases between them. CDR1 SGHNT and CDR2 YYREEE come from the germline V gene (reference sequence). The CDR3 DNA reads TGTGCCAGCAGCCGGGTGGCCGGGAACACTGAAGCTTTCTTT. This translates into CASSRVAGNTEAFF.

A word on this clone: The germline gene is not matched at one end of the junction; a read error may be the cause. The J gene is TRBJ2-1, the V gene TRBV7-7; D not certain. In germline, CDR1 is SSHAT, CDR2 FNYEAQ (reference sequence). CDR3 size: 17 residues. CDR3 DNA sequence: TGTGCTAGCAGCTCATCACAGTTCTCCAACTCCTACAATGAGCAGTTCTTC. As protein: CASSSSQFSNSYNEQFF.

The CDR3 sequence is CAIRDRAFTEAFF. CDR3 in DNA: TGTGCCATCAGGGACAGGGCCTTCACTGAAGCTTTCTTT. The chain recombines TRBV10-3 with TRBJ1-1; 8 bases are a match to TRBD1. The V gene end was trimmed by 6 bases and the J gene end by 4 bases; junction bases not matched to a gene: 4. CDR1 and CDR2 (germline): ENHRY, SYGVKD. This CDR3 comprises 13 residues.

This chain connects TRBV14 to TRBJ1-3; no reliable D call. CDR1 and CDR2 from the germline V gene are SGHDN and FVKESK. The CDR3 covers 15 residues. V was pared by 4 bases and J by 4 bases, with 14 bases between. The CDR3 protein is CASSPIGTGGNTIYF. DNA for the CDR3: TGTGCCAGCAGCCCTATAGGCACGGGAGGAAACACCATATATTTT.

This clone was picked up a small number of times. The sample carries other DNA sequences with the same CDR3. This chain connects TRBV4-1 to TRBJ1-2, with 8 bases that match TRBD1. Per germline, CDR1 MGHRA and CDR2 YSYEKL. The CDR3 runs to 14 residues. V was clipped by 3 bases and J by 4 bases; unmatched bases: 4. This chain's CDR3 is CASSHGQGSYGYTF. In DNA, the CDR3 is TGCGCCAGCAGCCATGGACAGGGATCCTATGGCTACACCTTC.

The chain recombines TRBV29-1 with TRBJ1-1, with D perhaps matching TRBD1 (5 bases). This CDR3 is built from 14 residues. Germline V gene data show CDR1 as SQVTM and CDR2 as ANQGSEA. V dropped 6 bases and J dropped 0 bases, with 14 bases sitting between them. The CDR3 here is CSVAGYPMNTEAFF. Here the CDR3 DNA reads TGCAGCGTCGCAGGGTATCCCATGAACACTGAAGCTTTCTTT.

This chain uses TRBV6-1 with TRBJ2-7; TRBD1 agrees at 7 bases. The CDR3 is made up of 15 amino acids. CDR1 and CDR2 (germline): MNHNS, SASEGT. Trimming removed 6 bases from V and 1 base from J; junction bases left unmatched: 9. CDR3 protein: CASSPGTVRSYEQYF. In nucleotides, the CDR3 is TGTGCCAGCAGCCCTGGGACAGTAAGATCCTACGAGCAGTACTTC.

This chain joins TRBV19 and TRBJ2-2; 8 bases are shared with TRBD2. V lost 5 bases and J lost 6; bases outside the gene matches: 8. Germline loops: CDR1 LNHDA, CDR2 SQIVND (reference sequence). The CDR3 is made up of 15 amino acids. The CDR3 reads CASSPGGGRAGELFF. CDR3 in DNA: TGTGCCAGTAGTCCCGGGGGGGGGAGGGCCGGGGAGCTGTTTTTT. The complete variable domain, with remaining parts taken from reference TRBV19 and TRBJ2-2, reads DGGITQSPKYLFRKEGQNVTLSCEQNLNHDAMYWYRQDPGQGLRLIYYSQIVNDFQKGDIAEGYSVSREKKESFPLTVTSAQKNPTAFYLCASSPGGGRAGELFFGEGSRLTVL.

The rearrangement links TRBV15 to TRBJ2-3; D may be TRBD1 (5 bases). Germline V CDR1 and CDR2: LNHNV, YYDKDF (reference sequence). The V end was cut by 3 bases, the J end by 1 base, with 11 bases between. CDR3 length equals 15 residues. CDR3 loop: CATSRGTGRTDTQYF. CDR3 sequence (DNA): TGTGCCACCAGCAGGGGAACAGGTCGCACAGATACGCAGTATTTT. Based on the CDR3 plus reference TRBV15 and TRBJ2-3, the full variable domain is DAMVIQNPRYQVTQFGKPVTLSCSQTLNHNVMYWYQQKSSQAPKLLFHYYDKDFNNEADTPDNFQSRRPNTSFCFLDIRSPGLGDTAMYLCATSRGTGRTDTQYFGPGTRLTVL.

J is TRBJ2-3 and V is TRBV7-3; 8 bases match TRBD2. The CDR3 has 15 residues. Trimming took 7 bases from V and 5 from J; bases not matched to a gene: 11. Germline CDR1 SGHTA, CDR2 FQGTGA. For the CDR3, the DNA is TGTGCCAGCACCCCTGGGACTAGTGAGCGAGATACGCAGTATTTT. Protein sequence: CASTPGTSERDTQYF.

This clone was counted a single time. The chain carries TRBV15 and TRBJ1-1; TRBD1 matches 11 bases. With V trimmed by 2 bases and J by 8 bases, 7 bases remained unmatched. Germline CDR1 reads LNHNV; CDR2 reads YYDKDF (reference sequence). CDR3 size: 15 residues. CDR3 DNA: TGTGCCACCAGCAGATCTAGGACAGGGGGCGGGGAAGCTTTCTTT. It yields the protein CATSRSRTGGGEAFF.

The chain joins TRBV2 to TRBJ2-3; the D gene is possibly TRBD1 (5 bases). V lost 3 bases and J lost 5, with 12 bases in between. This CDR3 comprises 14 residues. CDR1 and CDR2 (germline): SNHLY, FYNNEI. CDR3: CASSEGQGVDTQYF. CDR3 bases: TGTGCCAGCAGTGAGGGGCAGGGTGTAGATACGCAGTATTTT.

The chain couples TRBV5-4 to TRBJ2-1, with a weak D call TRBD1 (6 bases). The CDR3 loop spans 16 amino acids. V was pared by 0 bases and J by 6 bases, with 16 bases between. Germline values: CDR1 SGHNT, CDR2 YYREEE (reference sequence). This CDR3 is CASSLGGDIGGNEQFF. In DNA, the CDR3 is TGTGCCAGCAGCTTGGGAGGGGACATAGGAGGCAATGAGCAGTTCTTC.

V gene TRBV5-4 combines with J gene TRBJ2-4, with 8 bases matching TRBD2. Germline V gives CDR1 SGHNT, CDR2 YYREEE (reference sequence). With V trimmed by 5 bases and J by 9 bases, 10 bases remained unmatched. The CDR3 is 14 residues long. CDR3 amino acids: CASRLAGLSSIQYF. The CDR3 DNA reads as TGTGCCAGCAGATTAGCGGGACTCTCGAGCATTCAGTACTTC.

The genes are TRBV7-2 and TRBJ2-2; D is perhaps TRBD1 (6 bases). CDR3 length equals 17 residues. V was cut by 3 bases and J by 5 bases, with 19 bases left in between. Germline values: CDR1 SGHTA, CDR2 FQGNSA. This CDR3 reads CASSFAYRASRTGELFF. CDR3 sequence (DNA): TGTGCCAGCAGCTTTGCCTACAGGGCGTCGAGAACCGGGGAGCTGTTTTTT.

CDR3 protein: CASSRQVETQYF. As DNA, the CDR3 is TGTGCCAGCAGTAGACAGGTAGAGACCCAGTACTTC. The J gene is TRBJ2-5, the V gene TRBV11-2, with D possibly matching TRBD1 (6 bases). Germline V lookup: CDR1 SGHAT, CDR2 FQNNGV. The CDR3 runs to 12 residues. The germline V and J ends were trimmed by 6 bases and 4 bases, with 9 bases remaining between them.

The chain couples TRBV2 to TRBJ2-2; 12 bases align to TRBD1. Germline V CDR1 and CDR2: SNHLY, FYNNEI. After removal of 7 bases from V and 6 bases from J, the junction contained 9 bases not matched to a gene. This CDR3 is 16 amino acids long. CDR3 region: CASTAPGQGAAGELFF. The CDR3 DNA sequence: TGTGCCAGCACGGCACCGGGACAGGGGGCGGCCGGGGAGCTGTTTTTT. Together with reference TRBV2 and TRBJ2-2, the CDR3 gives the full variable domain: EPEVTQTPSHQVTQMGQEVILRCVPISNHLYFYWYRQILGQKVEFLVSFYNNEISEKSEIFDDQFSVERPDGSNFTLKIRSTKLEDSAMYFCASTAPGQGAAGELFFGEGSRLTVL.